Below are 4 T cell receptor beta chains sequenced from a single sample in a study of T-cell reconstitution after alpha-beta-depleted transplantation in children. Unique molecular identifiers were incorporated when the TCRbeta library was constructed. TCRdb reprocessed the PCR reads with MiXCR, giving one entry per CDR3 protein. The sample lists 250,000 to 400,000 distinct CDR3 sequences, 20% to 30% occurring once. The material sequenced was PBMCs, mostly from graft donor cells, taken 180 days after TCRalphabeta/CD19-depleted stem cell transplant. These receptors were obtained from a male patient younger than 18 who had a stem cell transplant for acute lymphoblastic leukemia, so the T cells may come from the graft donor.

The chain employs TRBV5-1 and TRBJ1-2; the match to TRBD1 covers 9 bases. V gave up 0 bases and J gave up 8 bases; unmatched junction bases: 14. The CDR3 sequence is 17 residues long. From germline, CDR1 is SGHRS and CDR2 YFSETQ. CDR3 sequence reads: CASSLATYRGQKFGYTF. Written as DNA, the CDR3 is TGCGCCAGCAGCTTGGCCACCTACAGGGGGCAAAAATTCGGCTACACCTTC.

CDR3 residues: CASSLWGKTQYF. For the CDR3, the DNA is TGTGCCAGCAGTTTATGGGGAAAGACCCAGTACTTC. The chain has TRBV27 and TRBJ2-5, with D hard to call. V lost 1 base and J 6 bases, leaving 6 bases between the germline ends. CDR3 length equals 12 residues. Germline loops: CDR1 MNHEY, CDR2 SMNVEV (reference sequence).

In this sample, this clonotype turned up a few times. The chain uses TRBV30 and TRBJ2-7; possible D gene TRBD1, 5 bases. The germline gives CDR1 GTSNPN, CDR2 SVGIG (reference sequence). The V and J ends lost 4 bases and 3 bases respectively, with 16 bases between them. This CDR3 is built from 14 residues. Here the CDR3 reads CAWNLGAANYEQYF. The CDR3 region has the DNA TGTGCCTGGAACTTAGGGGCAGCCAACTACGAGCAGTACTTC.

The chain combines TRBV7-3 with TRBJ2-1; unclear D gene. Germline CDR1 and CDR2: SGHTA and FQGTGA. The CDR3 covers 16 residues. V shed 5 bases and J shed 5 bases, with 19 bases lying between them. CDR3 in amino acids: CASSPLFSLLHNEQFF. CDR3 DNA sequence: TGTGCCAGCAGCCCCCTCTTTAGTCTCCTACACAATGAGCAGTTCTTC.